The clone carrying this T cell receptor (beta chain) has a count of ten or more. What it recognizes is unknown. TCRdb recomputed calls from the 5' RACE reads with MiXCR, one row per CDR3 protein. The sample has about 340,000 distinct CDR3 sequences; approximately 15% are singletons. Germline-derived CDR1 and CDR2 are KGHSH and LQKENI. This CDR3 contains 16 residues. V lost 2 bases, J lost 7 bases, and 18 bases lay in between. This sample was included in a study of T-cell memory formation after mild COVID-19. Study-wide results and caveats: Cross-reactive memory seemingly joined, as some responding clones were found in pre-infection memory. Clones that contracted clustered mainly in CM and EM if CD4+ and in EMRA if CD8+.

The TCR comes from a man between 18 and 29 years old who had mild COVID-19 (a few samples of this study predate the infection). Cell type and time point are not known. The sample consisted of PBMCs or a T cell subset sorted from them (not recorded which). This chain connects TRBV18 to TRBJ2-4, with D perhaps TRBD1 or TRBD2 (6 bases each). CDR3 sequence: CASSPVPGGGRNIQYF. In DNA form, the CDR3 reads TGTGCCAGCTCACCAGTACCCGGGGGCGGAAGGAACATTCAGTACTTC.